This T cell receptor beta chain was documented in a study of T cell responses to AZD1222 COVID-19 vaccine. Overall study findings and caveats: Mostly white British, mostly female donors; authors suggested clonal diversity may be underestimated. Seropositive AZD1222 recipients at baseline numbered only 6 or 7.

Generated by immunoSEQ multiplex PCR, the TCRdb table keeps only in-frame clones and is missing some. The repertoire holds 50,000 to 75,000 clones, with 89% as singletons. About this clone itself: The antigen remains undetermined.

Second doses at about 4 or about 12 weeks were pooled. The CDR3 runs 15 residues. V lost 0 bases and J lost 2, with 11 bases in between. Germline assignment: CDR1 SGHNT and CDR2 YYREEE (reference sequence). The material was peripheral blood, obtained 28 days after the second AZD1222 dose. This sequence originates from an adult who received the AZD1222 COVID-19 vaccine. The V and J genes are TRBV5-4 and TRBJ1-2; D is undetermined. The CDR3 sequence: CASSLDSRRNYGYTF. As DNA, the CDR3 is TGTGCCAGCAGCTTGGACAGCAGAAGAAACTATGGCTACACCTTC. Supplemented by reference TRBV5-4 and TRBJ1-2, the full variable domain reads ETGVTQSPTHLIKTRGQQVTLRCSSQSGHNTVSWYQQALGQGPQFIFQYYREEENGRGNFPPRFSGLQFPNYSSELNVNALELDDSALYLCASSLDSRRNYGYTFGSGTRLTVV.